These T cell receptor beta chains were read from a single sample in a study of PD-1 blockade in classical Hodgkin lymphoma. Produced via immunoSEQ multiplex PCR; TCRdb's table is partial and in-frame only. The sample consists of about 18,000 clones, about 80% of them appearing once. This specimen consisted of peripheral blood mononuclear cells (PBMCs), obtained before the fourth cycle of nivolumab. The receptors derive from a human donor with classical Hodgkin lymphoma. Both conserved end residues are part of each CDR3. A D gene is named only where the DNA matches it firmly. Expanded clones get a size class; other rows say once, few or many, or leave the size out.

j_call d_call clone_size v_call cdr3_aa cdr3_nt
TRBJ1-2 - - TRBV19 CASSIFSNYGYTF TGTGCCAGTAGTATCTTTTCCAACTATGGCTACACCTTC
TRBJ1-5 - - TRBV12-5 CASGLGERQPQHF TGTGCTAGTGGCCTCGGGGAGCGTCAGCCCCAGCATTTT
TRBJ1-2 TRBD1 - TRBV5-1 CASSPGQGRTMEGYTF TGCGCCAGCAGCCCGGGACAGGGAAGAACTATGGAAGGCTACACCTTC
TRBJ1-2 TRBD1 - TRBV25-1 CASSPSIGGQGNYGYTF TGTGCCAGCAGCCCATCTATCGGGGGACAGGGGAACTATGGCTACACCTTC
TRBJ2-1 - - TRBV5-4 CASSSYNEQFF TGTGCCAGCAGCTCGTACAATGAGCAGTTCTTC
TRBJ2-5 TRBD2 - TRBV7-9 CASSRPSGVQETQYF TGTGCCAGCAGCCGCCCTAGCGGGGTCCAAGAGACCCAGTACTTC
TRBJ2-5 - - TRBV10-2 CASSVLQSETQYF TGCGCCAGCAGTGTGTTACAGAGCGAGACCCAGTACTTC
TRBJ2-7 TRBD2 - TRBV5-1 CASSYTLGGAYEQYF TGCGCCAGCAGCTATACCCTCGGGGGGGCTTACGAGCAGTACTTC
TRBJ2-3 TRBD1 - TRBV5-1 CASGRQGVTDTQYF TGCGCCAGCGGGAGACAGGGGGTCACAGATACGCAGTATTTT
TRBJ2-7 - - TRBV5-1 CASSEDGQLYEQYF TGCGCCAGCAGCGAGGACGGACAGCTCTACGAGCAGTACTTC
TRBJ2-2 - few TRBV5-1 CASRPGTQNTGELFF TGCGCCAGCAGACCCGGGACACAGAACACCGGGGAGCTGTTTTTT